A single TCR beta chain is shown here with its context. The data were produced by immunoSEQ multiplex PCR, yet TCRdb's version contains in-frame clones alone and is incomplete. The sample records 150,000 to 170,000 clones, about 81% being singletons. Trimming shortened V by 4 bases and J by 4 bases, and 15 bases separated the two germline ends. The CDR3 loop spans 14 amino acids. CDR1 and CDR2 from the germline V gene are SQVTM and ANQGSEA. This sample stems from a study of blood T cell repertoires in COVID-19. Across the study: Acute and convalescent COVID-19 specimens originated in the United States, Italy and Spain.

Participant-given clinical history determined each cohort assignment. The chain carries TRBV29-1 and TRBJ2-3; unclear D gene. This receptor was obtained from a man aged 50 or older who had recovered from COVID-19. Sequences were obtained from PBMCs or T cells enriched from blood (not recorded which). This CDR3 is CSVAAGQVADTQYF. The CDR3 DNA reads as TGCAGCGTTGCGGCAGGTCAGGTAGCAGATACGCAGTATTTT.